The source of this T cell receptor beta chain is a study of CD4 T cell repertoires in COVID-19. Study details: After nine to eleven days of IL-2 expansion, CFSE-low cells were relabeled and restimulated with other coronavirus spikes.

Measured with immunoSEQ multiplex PCR; TCRdb has only the in-frame clones, and not every one. The table shows approximately 75,000 clones, with 83% occurring only once. Comment on this clone: Its antigen is currently unknown.

The V gene's germline CDR1 is SGHRS and CDR2 YFSETQ. Unmatched junction bases numbered 2, after V lost 2 bases and J lost 4 bases. The CDR3 is 17 amino acids. The study, taken as a whole, reports: SARS-CoV and/or HKU1 spike cultures shared between 7 and 25% of SARS-CoV-2 clonotypes.

These patients had recovered from COVID-19 ranging mild to severe. The memory T cells were sequenced right after ex vivo isolation, without culture. The chain carries TRBV5-1 and TRBJ2-2; TRBD2 matches 16 bases. The sample here was CD4+ T cells from peripheral blood, taken after recovery from COVID-19. This receptor was obtained from a human donor who had COVID-19. CDR3 residues: CASSFGTSGRATGELFF. DNA for the CDR3: TGCGCCAGCAGCTTCGGGACTAGCGGGAGGGCCACCGGGGAGCTGTTTTTT.